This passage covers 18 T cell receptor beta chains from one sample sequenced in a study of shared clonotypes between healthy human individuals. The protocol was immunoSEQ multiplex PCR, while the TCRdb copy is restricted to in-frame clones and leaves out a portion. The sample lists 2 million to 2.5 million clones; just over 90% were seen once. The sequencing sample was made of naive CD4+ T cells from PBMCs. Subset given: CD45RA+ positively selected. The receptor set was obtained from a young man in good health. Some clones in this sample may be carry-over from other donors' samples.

CDR3 protein: CATRAGTVNQPQHF. The CDR3 coding sequence is TGTGCCACCAGAGCCGGGACAGTAAATCAGCCCCAGCATTTT. The rearrangement uses TRBV6-6 and TRBJ1-5; the match to TRBD1 covers 7 bases. The germline CDR1 and CDR2 sequences are MNHNY and SVGAGI (reference sequence). V lost 10 bases to trimming and J lost 4 bases; unmatched junction nucleotides: 10. This CDR3 region has 14 residues.

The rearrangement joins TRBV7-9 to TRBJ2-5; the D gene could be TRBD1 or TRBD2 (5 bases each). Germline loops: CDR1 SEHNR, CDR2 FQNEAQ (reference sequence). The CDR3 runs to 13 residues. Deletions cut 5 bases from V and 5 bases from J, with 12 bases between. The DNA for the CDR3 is TGTGCCAGCAGCCTCGTGGGGACGGAGACCCAGTACTTC. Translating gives CASSLVGTETQYF.

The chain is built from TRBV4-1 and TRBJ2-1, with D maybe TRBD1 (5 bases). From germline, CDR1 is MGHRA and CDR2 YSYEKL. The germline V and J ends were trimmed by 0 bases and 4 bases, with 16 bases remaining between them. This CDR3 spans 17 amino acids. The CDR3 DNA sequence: TGCGCCAGCAGCCAAGATCGGACACTCCGTTCATACAATGAGCAGTTCTTC. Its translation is CASSQDRTLRSYNEQFF.

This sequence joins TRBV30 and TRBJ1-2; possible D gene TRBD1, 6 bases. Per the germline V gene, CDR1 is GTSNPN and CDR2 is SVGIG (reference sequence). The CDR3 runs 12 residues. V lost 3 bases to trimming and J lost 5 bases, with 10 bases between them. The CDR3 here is CAWRLGAYGYTF. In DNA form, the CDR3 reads TGTGCCTGGAGACTGGGGGCATATGGCTACACCTTC.

Written as DNA, the CDR3 is TGTGCCAGCAGCGCAAGCCCCTTACTGACTTACGGCTACACCTTC. It encodes CASSASPLLTYGYTF. The chain joins TRBV9 to TRBJ1-2; D uncertain. The CDR3 is 15 residues long. Per the germline V gene, CDR1 is SGDLS and CDR2 is YYNGEE. V was trimmed by 3 bases and J by 8 bases, leaving 20 bases between them.

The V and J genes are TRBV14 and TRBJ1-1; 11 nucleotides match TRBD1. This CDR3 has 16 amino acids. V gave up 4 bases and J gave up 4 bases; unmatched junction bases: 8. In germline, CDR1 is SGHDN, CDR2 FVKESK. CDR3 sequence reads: CASSPRTGGYRTEAFF. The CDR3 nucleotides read TGTGCCAGCAGCCCCCGGACAGGGGGCTACCGCACTGAAGCTTTCTTT.

CDR3 sequence reads: CASSAWATQYF. The CDR3 nucleotides are TGTGCCAGCAGCGCTTGGGCGACCCAGTACTTC. V and J are TRBV28 and TRBJ2-5; D not certain. The CDR3 sequence is 11 residues long. Germline loops: CDR1 MDHEN, CDR2 SYDVKM. V shed 6 bases and J shed 7 bases, with 9 bases lying between them.

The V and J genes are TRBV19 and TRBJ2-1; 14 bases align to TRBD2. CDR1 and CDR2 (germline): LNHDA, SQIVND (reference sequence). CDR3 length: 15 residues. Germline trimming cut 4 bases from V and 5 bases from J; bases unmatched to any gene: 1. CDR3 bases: TGTGCCAGTAGTACGGGACTAGCGGGAGACAATGAGCAGTTCTTC. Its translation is CASSTGLAGDNEQFF.

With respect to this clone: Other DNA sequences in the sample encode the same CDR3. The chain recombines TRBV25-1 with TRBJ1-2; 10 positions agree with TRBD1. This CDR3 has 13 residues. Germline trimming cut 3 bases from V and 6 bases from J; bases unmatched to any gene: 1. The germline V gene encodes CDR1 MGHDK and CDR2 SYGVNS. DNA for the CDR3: TGTGCCAGCAGTGACGGACAGGGGGATGGCTACACCTTC. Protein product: CASSDGQGDGYTF.

Here the CDR3 reads CASSNPAQGNEKLFF. The CDR3, as DNA: TGTGCCAGCAGTAACCCGGCCCAGGGTAATGAAAAACTGTTTTTT. The J gene is TRBJ1-4, the V gene TRBV6-6, with a possible D match to TRBD1 (5 bases). This CDR3 comprises 15 residues. Per germline, CDR1 MNHNY and CDR2 SVGAGI (reference sequence). V lost 5 bases and J lost 4, with 14 bases in between.

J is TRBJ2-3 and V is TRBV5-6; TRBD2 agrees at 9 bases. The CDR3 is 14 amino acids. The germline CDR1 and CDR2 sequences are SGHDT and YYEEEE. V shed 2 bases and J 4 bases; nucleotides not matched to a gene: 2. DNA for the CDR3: TGTGCCAGCAGCTTCGGACTAGCGCCAGATACGCAGTATTTT. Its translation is CASSFGLAPDTQYF.

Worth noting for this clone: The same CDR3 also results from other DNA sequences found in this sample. The CDR3 is CASSPKGTGNTIYF. The CDR3 nucleotides read TGTGCCAGCTCACCAAAAGGGACTGGAAACACCATATATTTT. The chain carries TRBV18 and TRBJ1-3; no clear D gene. CDR1 is KGHSH, CDR2 LQKENI, per germline. The CDR3 is made up of 14 amino acids. Trimming removed 2 bases at V and 2 bases at J, with 7 bases between.

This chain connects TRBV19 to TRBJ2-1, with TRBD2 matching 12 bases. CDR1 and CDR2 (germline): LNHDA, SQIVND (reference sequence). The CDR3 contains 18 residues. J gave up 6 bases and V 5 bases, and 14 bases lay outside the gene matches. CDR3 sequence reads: CASSFGLAGGPGLNEQFF. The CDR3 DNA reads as TGTGCCAGTAGTTTCGGGCTAGCGGGAGGGCCGGGTCTCAATGAGCAGTTCTTC.

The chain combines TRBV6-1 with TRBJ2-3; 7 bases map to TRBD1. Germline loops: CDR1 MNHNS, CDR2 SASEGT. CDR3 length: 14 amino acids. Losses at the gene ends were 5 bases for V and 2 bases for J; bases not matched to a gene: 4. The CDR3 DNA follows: TGTGCCAGCAGTTTGACAGGGTTCACAGATACGCAGTATTTT. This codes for CASSLTGFTDTQYF.

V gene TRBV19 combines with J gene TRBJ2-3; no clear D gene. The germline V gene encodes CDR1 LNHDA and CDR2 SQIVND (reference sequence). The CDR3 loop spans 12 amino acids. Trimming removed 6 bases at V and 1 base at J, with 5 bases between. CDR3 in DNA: TGTGCCAGTAGCCTCGGCACAGATACGCAGTATTTT. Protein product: CASSLGTDTQYF.

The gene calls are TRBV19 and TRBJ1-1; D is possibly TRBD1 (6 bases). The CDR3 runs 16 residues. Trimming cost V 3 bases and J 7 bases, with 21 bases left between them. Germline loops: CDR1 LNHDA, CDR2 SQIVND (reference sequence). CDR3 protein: CASSIGGSTWNVEAFF. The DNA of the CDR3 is TGTGCCAGTAGTATTGGGGGCTCAACCTGGAATGTTGAAGCTTTCTTT. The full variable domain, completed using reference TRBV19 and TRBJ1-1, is DGGITQSPKYLFRKEGQNVTLSCEQNLNHDAMYWYRQDPGQGLRLIYYSQIVNDFQKGDIAEGYSVSREKKESFPLTVTSAQKNPTAFYLCASSIGGSTWNVEAFFGQGTRLTVV.

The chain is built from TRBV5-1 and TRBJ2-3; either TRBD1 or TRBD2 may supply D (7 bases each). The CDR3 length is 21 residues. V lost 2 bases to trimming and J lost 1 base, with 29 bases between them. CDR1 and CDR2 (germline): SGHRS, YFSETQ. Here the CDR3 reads CASSFPGRGRDRGSGTDTQYF. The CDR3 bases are TGCGCCAGCAGCTTCCCGGGGAGGGGTCGGGACAGAGGCTCGGGCACAGATACGCAGTATTTT.

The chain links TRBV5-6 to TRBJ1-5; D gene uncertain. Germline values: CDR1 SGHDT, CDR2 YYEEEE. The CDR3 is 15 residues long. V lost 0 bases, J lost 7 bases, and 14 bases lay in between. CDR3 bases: TGTGCCAGCAGCTTGGCCAAGGGAGTGGGGCAGCCCCAGCATTTT. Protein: CASSLAKGVGQPQHF.